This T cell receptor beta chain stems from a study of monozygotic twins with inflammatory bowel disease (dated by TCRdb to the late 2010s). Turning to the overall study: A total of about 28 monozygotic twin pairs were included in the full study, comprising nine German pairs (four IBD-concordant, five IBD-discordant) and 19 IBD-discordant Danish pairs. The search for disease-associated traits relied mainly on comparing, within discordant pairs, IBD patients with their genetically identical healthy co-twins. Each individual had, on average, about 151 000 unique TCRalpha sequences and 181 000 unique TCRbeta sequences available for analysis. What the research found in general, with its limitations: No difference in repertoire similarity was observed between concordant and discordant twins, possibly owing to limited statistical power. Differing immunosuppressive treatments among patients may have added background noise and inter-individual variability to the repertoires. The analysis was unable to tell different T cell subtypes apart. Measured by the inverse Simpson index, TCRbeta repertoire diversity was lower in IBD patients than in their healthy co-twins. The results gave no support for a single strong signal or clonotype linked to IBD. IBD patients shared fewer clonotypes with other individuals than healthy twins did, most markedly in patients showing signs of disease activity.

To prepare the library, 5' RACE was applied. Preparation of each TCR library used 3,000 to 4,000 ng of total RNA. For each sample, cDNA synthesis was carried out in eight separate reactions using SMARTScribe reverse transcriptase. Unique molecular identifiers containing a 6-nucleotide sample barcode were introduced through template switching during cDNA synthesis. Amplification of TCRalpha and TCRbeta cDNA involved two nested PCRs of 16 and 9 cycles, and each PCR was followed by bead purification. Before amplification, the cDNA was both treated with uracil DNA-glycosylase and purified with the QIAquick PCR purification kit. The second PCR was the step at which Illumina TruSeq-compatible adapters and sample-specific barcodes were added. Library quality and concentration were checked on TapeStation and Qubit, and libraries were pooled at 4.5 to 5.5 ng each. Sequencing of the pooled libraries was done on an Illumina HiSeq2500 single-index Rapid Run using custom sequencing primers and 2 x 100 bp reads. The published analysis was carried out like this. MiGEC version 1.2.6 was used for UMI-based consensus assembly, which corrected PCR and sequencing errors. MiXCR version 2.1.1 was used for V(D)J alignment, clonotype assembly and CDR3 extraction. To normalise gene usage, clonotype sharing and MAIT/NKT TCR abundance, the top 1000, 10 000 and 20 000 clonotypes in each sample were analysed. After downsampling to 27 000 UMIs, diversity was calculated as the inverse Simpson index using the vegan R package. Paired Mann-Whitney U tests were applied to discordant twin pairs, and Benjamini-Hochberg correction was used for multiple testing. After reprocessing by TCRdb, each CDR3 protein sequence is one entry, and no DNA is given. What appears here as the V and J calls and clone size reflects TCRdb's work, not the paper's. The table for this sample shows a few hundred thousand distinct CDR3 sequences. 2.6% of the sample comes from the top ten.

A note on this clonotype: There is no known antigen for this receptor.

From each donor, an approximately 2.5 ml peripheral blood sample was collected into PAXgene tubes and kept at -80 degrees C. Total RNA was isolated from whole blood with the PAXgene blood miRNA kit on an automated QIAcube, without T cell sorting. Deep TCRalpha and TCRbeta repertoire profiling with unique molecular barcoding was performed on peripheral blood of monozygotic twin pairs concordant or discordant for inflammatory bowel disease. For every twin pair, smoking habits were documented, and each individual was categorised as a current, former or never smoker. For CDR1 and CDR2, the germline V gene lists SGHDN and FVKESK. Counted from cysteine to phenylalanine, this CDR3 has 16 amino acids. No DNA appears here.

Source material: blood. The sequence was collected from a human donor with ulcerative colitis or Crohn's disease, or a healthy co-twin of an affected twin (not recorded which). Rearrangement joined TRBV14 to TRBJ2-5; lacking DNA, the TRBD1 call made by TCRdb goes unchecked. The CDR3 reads CASSQRTDRIQETQYF.